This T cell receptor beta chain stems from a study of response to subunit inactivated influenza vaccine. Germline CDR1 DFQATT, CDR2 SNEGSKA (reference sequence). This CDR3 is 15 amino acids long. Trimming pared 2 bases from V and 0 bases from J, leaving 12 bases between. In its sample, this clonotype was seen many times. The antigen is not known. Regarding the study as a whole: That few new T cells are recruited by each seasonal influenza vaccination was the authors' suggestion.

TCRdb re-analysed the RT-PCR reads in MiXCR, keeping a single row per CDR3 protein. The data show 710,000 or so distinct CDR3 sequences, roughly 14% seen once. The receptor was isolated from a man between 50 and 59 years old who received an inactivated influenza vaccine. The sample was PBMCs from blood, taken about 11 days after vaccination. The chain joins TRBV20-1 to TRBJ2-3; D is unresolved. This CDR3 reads CSARSFSASTDTQYF. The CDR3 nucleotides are TGCAGTGCTAGAAGCTTCAGTGCTAGCACAGATACGCAGTATTTT.